This T cell receptor (beta chain) was found in a study of metastatic and nonmetastatic thyroid tumors. Germline CDR1 reads LNHNV; CDR2 reads YYDKDF (reference sequence). Trimming stripped 0 bases from V and 5 bases from J, with 8 bases between. CDR3 length: 15 residues. TCRdb re-clonotyped the PCR reads via MiXCR. The data contain some 30,000 clones, around 7% of them singletons. Until they underwent thyroid surgery, no patient had received any treatment. In this sample, this clone turned up many times. This clonotype was obtained from a female donor with papillary thyroid cancer or a benign thyroid nodule (not recorded which). Some clones in this sample may be carry-over from other donors' samples. The chain couples TRBV15 to TRBJ1-6, with D unresolved. The sample consisted of blood. CDR3 loop: CATSRDFRDNSPLHF. CDR3 sequence (DNA): TGTGCCACCAGCAGAGACTTTAGAGATAATTCACCCCTCCACTTT.